Reported below is one TCR beta chain. Its target is not known. The data were obtained in a study of liver allograft versus peripheral blood T cells. Study at large: The authors compared T cell receptor repertoires in transplanted livers with those in the peripheral blood of recipients. Overall study results and limits: T cell receptor repertoires inside liver allografts reportedly differed from those in peripheral blood.

TCRdb re-analysed the reads in MiXCR, keeping a single row per CDR3 protein. The table includes some 9,000 distinct CDR3 sequences, over 15% detected once. V dropped 2 bases and J dropped 2 bases, with 12 bases sitting between them. The germline V gene has CDR1 LNHDA and CDR2 SQIVND (reference sequence). The CDR3 length is 16 residues. The receptor was isolated from a human patient who had a liver transplant. Certain T cells may be donor cells from the graft. The gene calls are TRBV19 and TRBJ2-2; the D gene could be TRBD1 or TRBD2 (5 bases each). The CDR3 nucleotides are TGTGCCAGTAGTATATTGAGGGGCCCAAACACCGGGGAGCTGTTTTTT. It specifies CASSILRGPNTGELFF.